The subject of this entry is one T cell receptor (beta chain). Its antigen is undetermined. CDR3 length: 14 amino acids. The V end was cut by 2 bases, the J end by 9 bases, with 14 bases between. CDR1 and CDR2 from the germline V gene are MNHEY and SVGAGI. The sample comes from a study of T-cell reconstitution after alpha-beta-depleted transplantation in children. Study conclusions and caveats: It was surviving recipient T cells and thymic progenitors that gave some patients high TCRbeta diversity at day 60.

Preparation of the TCRbeta library used unique molecular identifiers. TCRdb itself ran the PCR reads through MiXCR, one entry per CDR3 protein. The sample has about 600,000 distinct CDR3 sequences; under 30% are singletons. The chain has TRBV6-5 and TRBJ2-1; perhaps TRBD1 as D (7 bases). The TCR sequence derives from a boy under three years old who had a stem cell transplant for acute myeloid leukemia, so the T cells may come from the graft donor. The sample consisted of PBMCs, mostly from graft donor cells, taken 360 days after TCRalphabeta/CD19-depleted stem cell transplant. CDR3 sequence: CASSYKEGASEQFF. CDR3 nucleotide sequence: TGTGCCAGCAGTTACAAGGAGGGGGCAAGTGAGCAGTTCTTC.